This T cell receptor beta chain was observed in a study of graft-versus-host responses after intestinal transplantation. The overall study: Recipients had multivisceral, liver-intestinal, or isolated intestinal transplants.

There are 12 residues in the CDR3. Per germline, CDR1 MRHNA and CDR2 SNTAGT. As to this clone: Its specificity is not known. One junction end does not reproduce the germline sequence, and a read error may be involved.

Using immunoSEQ multiplex PCR, the repertoire was profiled, and TCRdb retains in-frame clones only, with some absent. The sample lists about 120,000 clones, 90% to 95% occurring once. The source of this sequence is a human donor who received an intestinal transplant. V and J are TRBV6-4 and TRBJ2-7; D may correspond to TRBD1 or TRBD2 (5 bases each). The sequences come from unstimulated CD4+ T cells sorted from spleen or lymph node cells, collected before intestinal transplant. The CDR3 sequence: CASSDSTGTPHF. The CDR3 bases are TGTGCCAGCAGTGACTCGACCGGGACCCCCCACTTC.